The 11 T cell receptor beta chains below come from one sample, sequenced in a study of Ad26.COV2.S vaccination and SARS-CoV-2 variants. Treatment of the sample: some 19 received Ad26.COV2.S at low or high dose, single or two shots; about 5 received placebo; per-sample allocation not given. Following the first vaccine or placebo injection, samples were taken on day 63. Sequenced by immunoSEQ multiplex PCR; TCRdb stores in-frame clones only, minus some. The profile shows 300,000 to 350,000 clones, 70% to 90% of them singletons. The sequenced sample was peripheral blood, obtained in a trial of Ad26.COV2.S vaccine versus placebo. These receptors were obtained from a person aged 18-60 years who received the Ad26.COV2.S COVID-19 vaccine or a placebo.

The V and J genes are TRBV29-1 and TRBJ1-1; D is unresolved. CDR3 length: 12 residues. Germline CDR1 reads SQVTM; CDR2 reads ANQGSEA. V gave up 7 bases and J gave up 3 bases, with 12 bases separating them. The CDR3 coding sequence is TGCAGCGGGAGGTCGTTGGACACTGAAGCTTTCTTT. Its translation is CSGRSLDTEAFF.

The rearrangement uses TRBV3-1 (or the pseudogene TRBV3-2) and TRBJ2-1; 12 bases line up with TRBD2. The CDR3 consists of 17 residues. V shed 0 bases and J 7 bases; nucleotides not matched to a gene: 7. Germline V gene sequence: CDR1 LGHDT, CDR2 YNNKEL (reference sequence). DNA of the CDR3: TGTGCCAGCAGCCAAGATCTTGGTCTAGCGGGGGGGAATGAGCAGTTCTTC. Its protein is CASSQDLGLAGGNEQFF.

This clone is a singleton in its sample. In nucleotides, the CDR3 is TGTGCCAGCAGCCCGTGGACTGAGCGGGGAGGCGAGCAGTACTTC. Amino acids: CASSPWTERGGEQYF. The gene calls are TRBV9 and TRBJ2-7; TRBD2 matches 7 bases. Germline lookup yields CDR1 SGDLS and CDR2 YYNGEE. The CDR3 contains 15 residues. After removal of 4 bases from V and 6 bases from J, the junction contained 13 bases not matched to a gene.

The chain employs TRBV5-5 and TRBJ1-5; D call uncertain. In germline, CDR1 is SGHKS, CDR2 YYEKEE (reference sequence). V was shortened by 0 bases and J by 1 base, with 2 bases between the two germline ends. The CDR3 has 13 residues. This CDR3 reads CASSLVSNQPQHF. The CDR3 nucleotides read TGTGCCAGCAGCTTGGTCAGCAATCAGCCCCAGCATTTT.

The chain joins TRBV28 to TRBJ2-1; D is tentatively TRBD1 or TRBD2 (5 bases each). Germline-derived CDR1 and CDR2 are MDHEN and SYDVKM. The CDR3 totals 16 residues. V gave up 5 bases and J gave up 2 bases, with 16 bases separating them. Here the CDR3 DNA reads TGTGCCAGCAGTGCACCGGGACCAAGCCCCTACAATGAGCAGTTCTTC. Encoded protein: CASSAPGPSPYNEQFF.

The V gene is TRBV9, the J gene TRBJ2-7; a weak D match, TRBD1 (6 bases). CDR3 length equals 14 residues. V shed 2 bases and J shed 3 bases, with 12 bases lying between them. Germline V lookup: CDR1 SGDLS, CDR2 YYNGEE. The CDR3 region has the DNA TGTGCCAGCAGCGTGTCCGGGACAAACTACGAGCAGTACTTC. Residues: CASSVSGTNYEQYF. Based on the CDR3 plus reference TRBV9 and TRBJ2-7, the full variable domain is DSGVTQTPKHLITATGQRVTLRCSPRSGDLSVYWYQQSLDQGLQFLIQYYNGEERAKGNILERFSAQQFPDLHSELNLSSLELGDSALYFCASSVSGTNYEQYFGPGTRLTVT.

The CDR3 loop reads CASSEAGLTDTQYF. CDR3 nucleotides: TGTGCCAGCAGTGAAGCGGGACTTACAGATACGCAGTATTTT. V is TRBV2 and J is TRBJ2-3; maybe TRBD2 (6 bases). This CDR3 spans 14 amino acids. V lost 0 bases and J 3 bases, leaving 7 bases between the germline ends. Germline CDR1 and CDR2: SNHLY and FYNNEI.

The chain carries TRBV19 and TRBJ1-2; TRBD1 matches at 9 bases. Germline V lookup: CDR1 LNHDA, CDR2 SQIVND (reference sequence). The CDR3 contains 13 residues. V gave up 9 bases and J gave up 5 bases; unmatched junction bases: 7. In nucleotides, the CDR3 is TGTGCCAGCCCCAGGACAGGGGAATATGGCTACACCTTC. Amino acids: CASPRTGEYGYTF.

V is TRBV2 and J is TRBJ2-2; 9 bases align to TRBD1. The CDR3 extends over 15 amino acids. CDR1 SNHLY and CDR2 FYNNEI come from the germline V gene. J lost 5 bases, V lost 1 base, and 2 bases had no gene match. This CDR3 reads CASSEEGTGTGELFF. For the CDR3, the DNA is TGTGCCAGCAGTGAAGAAGGGACAGGGACCGGGGAGCTGTTTTTT.

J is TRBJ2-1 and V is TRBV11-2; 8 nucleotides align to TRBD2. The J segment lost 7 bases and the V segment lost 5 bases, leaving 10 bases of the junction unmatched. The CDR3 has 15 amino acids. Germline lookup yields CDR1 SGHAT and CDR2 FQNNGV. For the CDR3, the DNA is TGTGCCAGCAGCGAGCCGCGGGGGGCGGGGAATGAGCAGTTCTTC. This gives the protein CASSEPRGAGNEQFF. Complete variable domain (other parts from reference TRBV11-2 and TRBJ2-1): EAGVAQSPRYKIIEKRQSVAFWCNPISGHATLYWYQQILGQGPKLLIQFQNNGVVDDSQLPKDRFSAERLKGVDSTLKIQPAKLEDSAVYLCASSEPRGAGNEQFFGPGTRLTVL.

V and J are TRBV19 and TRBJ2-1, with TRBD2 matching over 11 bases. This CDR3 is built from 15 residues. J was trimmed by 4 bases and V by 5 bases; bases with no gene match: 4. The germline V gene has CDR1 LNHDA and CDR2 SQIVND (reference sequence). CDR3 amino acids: CASSPLAGGYNEQFF. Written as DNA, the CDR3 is TGTGCCAGTAGTCCGCTAGCGGGGGGTTACAATGAGCAGTTCTTC.